These 6 T cell receptor beta chains came from one sample sequenced in a study of T-cell reconstitution after alpha-beta-depleted transplantation in children (dated by TCRdb to the mid-2010s). Library preparation used PCR. Instrument on record: Illumina HiSeq 2500. To normalize quantification of the TCRbeta repertoire, the TCR libraries were built with molecular barcoding that relied on unique molecular identifiers. TCRdb applied fastp at Q25 and MiXCR to the public reads, then kept only in-frame beta chains. Records with the same CDR3 protein are collapsed into one entry carrying the most frequent genes and DNA. In this sample the table shows around 120,000 distinct CDR3 sequences, 20% to 25% of which occur a single time. Jointly, the top ten make up 10% of the sample. The treatment or condition label on this specimen signifies: allogeneic hematopoietic cell transplantation with graft depleted of TCRalphabeta T cells and CD19 B cells.

The sequencing used PBMCs, mostly from graft donor cells, collected 180 days after TCRalphabeta/CD19-depleted stem cell transplant. The receptors come from a male patient aged 2 to 9 who had a stem cell transplant for chronic granulomatous disease, so the T cells may come from the graft donor.

This clonotype was recorded a few times. This chain connects TRBV20-1 to TRBJ2-7; D is perhaps TRBD2 (6 bases). Germline-derived CDR1 and CDR2 are DFQATT and SNEGSKA (reference sequence). Deletions cut 3 bases from V and 2 bases from J, with 17 bases between. The CDR3 is 15 residues long. CDR3 sequence reads: CSASSGRGLPYEQYF. The CDR3 region has the DNA TGCAGTGCTAGTTCAGGACGGGGACTCCCCTACGAGCAGTACTTC.

This clonotype was counted once. V and J are TRBV7-2 and TRBJ2-3; no reliable D call. V was clipped by 7 bases and J by 4 bases, with 12 bases between them. There are 13 residues in the CDR3. Germline values: CDR1 SGHTA, CDR2 FQGNSA. The CDR3 protein is CASNSKESDTQYF. The CDR3 nucleotides are TGTGCCAGCAACTCGAAGGAGTCAGATACGCAGTATTTT.

This chain joins TRBV12-3 or TRBV12-4 and TRBJ2-7; D possibly corresponds to TRBD1 (6 bases). CDR3 length equals 13 residues. V lost 5 bases, J lost 1 base, and 9 bases lay in between. The CDR3 region has the DNA TGTGCCAGCAGTCGACAGGTTTCCTACGAGCAGTACTTC. It is translated as CASSRQVSYEQYF.

The CDR3 spells CASSLGDNTDTQYF. CDR3 bases: TGTGCCAGCAGTTTGGGTGACAACACAGATACGCAGTATTTT. The chain has TRBV12-3 or TRBV12-4 and TRBJ2-3; D remains unclear. The CDR3 is 14 residues long. The V and J ends lost 3 bases and 2 bases respectively, with 9 bases between them.

This clonotype was picked up a small number of times. The chain combines TRBV27 with TRBJ2-7; weak D call: TRBD2 (5 bases). Germline V gene lookup returns CDR1 MNHEY and CDR2 SMNVEV (reference sequence). The CDR3 has 13 amino acids. V shed 6 bases and J shed 4 bases, with 13 bases lying between them. The CDR3, as DNA: TGTGCCAGCAGCCCCGGGGTCTTGTACGAGCAGTACTTC. It yields the protein CASSPGVLYEQYF.

J is TRBJ1-4 and V is TRBV10-3; tentative D call: TRBD1 (6 bases). CDR1 is ENHRY and CDR2 is SYGVKD in the germline V gene. There are 13 residues in the CDR3. Trimming took off 10 bases at V and 6 bases at J, with 15 bases between the two ends. In nucleotides, the CDR3 is TGTGCCACGAACAGGGACCCAGATGAAAAACTGTTTTTT. Residues: CATNRDPDEKLFF.